The following is a T cell receptor (beta chain) sequence with its context. This sample stems from a study of cytotoxic CD8 clonotypes in ibrutinib-treated CLL. Germline V gene sequence: CDR1 LGHNA, CDR2 YNFKEQ. The CDR3 consists of 17 residues. Trimming left V 0 bases short and J 0 bases short, with 11 bases between. Produced via immunoSEQ multiplex PCR; TCRdb's table is partial and in-frame only. The data contain 100,000 or so clones, 58% of them singletons. The source is a human donor with chronic lymphocytic leukemia. The sample here was PBMCs, taken after 24 months of ibrutinib treatment. The chain carries TRBV4-2 and TRBJ2-2, with a tentative D call TRBD2 (6 bases). The CDR3 DNA reads as TGTGCCAGCAGCCAAGATCTAGGGACTTCGAACACCGGGGAGCTGTTTTTT. Encoded protein: CASSQDLGTSNTGELFF.